Below are 14 T cell receptor beta chains sequenced from a single sample in a study of CD8 T cells in ankylosing spondylitis. Study-level results: Apparently characteristic of ankylosing spondylitis blood was a TCR beta motif (fewer than 10 highly homologous variants).

TCRdb used MiXCR to reprocess the 5' RACE reads, holding one entry per CDR3 protein. The repertoire holds approximately 520,000 distinct CDR3 sequences, with about 5.7% as singletons. No antigens are known for them. The sequenced sample was blood, either unsorted or a sorted T cell fraction (not recorded which). These receptor sequences come from a male donor with ankylosing spondylitis.

There are many counts of this clonotype. V gene TRBV20-1 combines with J gene TRBJ1-2; D is perhaps TRBD1 (6 bases). There are 13 residues in the CDR3. CDR1 is DFQATT and CDR2 is SNEGSKA in the germline V gene (reference sequence). The V end was cut by 5 bases, the J end by 4 bases, with 14 bases between. In nucleotides, the CDR3 is TGCAGTGCTCACCGATCAGGGGCCTATGGCTACACCTTC. Encoded protein: CSAHRSGAYGYTF.

Comment on this clonotype: The junction does not match germline at one end; this may be a read error. The V and J genes are TRBV7-7 and TRBJ2-1; tentatively, D is TRBD1 (5 bases). Germline V gives CDR1 SSHAT, CDR2 FNYEAQ (reference sequence). This CDR3 spans 13 amino acids. The CDR3 region is CASSLSGIDEQFF. CDR3 in DNA: TGTGCTAGCAGCCTATCAGGGATCGATGAGCAGTTCTTC.

This clonotype was observed many times. The chain recombines TRBV28 with TRBJ2-5, with TRBD1 matching 7 bases. The CDR3 is made up of 19 amino acids. The germline gives CDR1 MDHEN, CDR2 SYDVKM. After removal of 5 bases from V and 2 bases from J, the junction contained 20 bases not matched to a gene. CDR3 sequence reads: CASSPLPGTDPGFQETQYF. The CDR3 nucleotides are TGTGCCAGCAGTCCACTACCCGGGACAGACCCAGGATTTCAAGAGACCCAGTACTTC.

This clonotype was counted many times. The chain combines TRBV4-3 with TRBJ2-3, with D perhaps matching TRBD1 (6 bases). Deletions cut 0 bases from V and 3 bases from J, with 13 bases between. This CDR3 comprises 16 residues. The germline gives CDR1 LGHNA, CDR2 YSLEER. CDR3 residues: CASSQDLEQGTDTQYF. For the CDR3, the DNA is TGCGCCAGCAGCCAAGATTTAGAACAGGGAACAGATACGCAGTATTTT.

At least ten counts were recorded for this clonotype. The chain recombines TRBV5-1 with TRBJ2-1; possibly TRBD1 for D (5 bases). This CDR3 region has 13 residues. CDR1 is SGHRS and CDR2 is YFSETQ in the germline V gene. V gave up 1 base and J gave up 7 bases, with 9 bases separating them. CDR3 amino acids: CASSLLSGNEQFF. CDR3 sequence (DNA): TGCGCCAGCAGCTTGCTATCAGGGAATGAGCAGTTCTTC.

This clonotype has more than one count but fewer than ten. The V call is TRBV6-2 or TRBV6-3, the J call TRBJ2-1, with 11 bases fitting TRBD2. This CDR3 is built from 14 residues. The V gene's germline CDR1 is MNHEY and CDR2 SVGEGT. The junction had 6 bases not matched to a gene; V was cut back by 7 bases and J by 7 bases. The CDR3 DNA reads as TGTGCCAGCAAGAGGACTAGCGGGCTGAATGAGCAGTTCTTC. This encodes CASKRTSGLNEQFF.

Many counts were recorded for this clonotype. V usage is TRBV4-3 and J usage is TRBJ1-2; D remains unclear. In germline, CDR1 is LGHNA, CDR2 YSLEER. Trimming left V 3 bases short and J 4 bases short, with 12 bases between. The CDR3 has 14 residues. The CDR3 loop is CASSQQEAGYGYTF. The CDR3 nucleotides read TGCGCCAGCAGCCAGCAGGAGGCGGGCTATGGCTACACCTTC.

The chain is built from TRBV7-9 and TRBJ2-7; tentatively, D is TRBD1 or TRBD2 (7 bases each). The CDR3 length is 16 residues. Germline lookup yields CDR1 SEHNR and CDR2 FQNEAQ (reference sequence). V was trimmed by 11 bases and J by 2 bases, leaving 25 bases between them. CDR3 sequence: CAGRGGGQDRPYEQYF. The CDR3 coding sequence is TGTGCCGGAAGGGGGGGCGGACAGGACCGACCCTACGAGCAGTACTTC.

This clonotype was counted many times. The rearrangement uses TRBV29-1 and TRBJ1-1, with 8 positions matching TRBD1. Trimming at V came to 6 bases and at J to 4 bases, leaving 10 bases not matched to a gene. The CDR3 is 14 amino acids. The V gene's germline CDR1 is SQVTM and CDR2 ANQGSEA. In nucleotides, the CDR3 is TGCAGCGTAGACAACAGGGGGTGGATCACTGAAGCTTTCTTT. Translation: CSVDNRGWITEAFF.

This clonotype came up many times. The rearrangement joins TRBV25-1 to TRBJ1-1; tentative D call: TRBD1 (5 bases). CDR1 and CDR2 from the germline V gene are MGHDK and SYGVNS. Deletions cut 1 base from V and 3 bases from J, with 9 bases between. The CDR3 spans 14 residues. For the CDR3, the DNA is TGTGCCAGCAGTGAATGGGGGAGGGACACTGAAGCTTTCTTT. It yields the protein CASSEWGRDTEAFF.

In this sample, this clonotype turned up many times. The chain has TRBV12-3 or TRBV12-4 and TRBJ1-1; TRBD1 might be the D (6 bases). The CDR3 is made up of 14 amino acids. Trimming took off 7 bases at V and 3 bases at J, with 15 bases between the two ends. CDR3 in amino acids: CASTPPTGYTEAFF. CDR3 DNA: TGTGCCAGCACTCCACCTACAGGGTACACTGAAGCTTTCTTT.

This clonotype was found many times. V and J are TRBV15 and TRBJ1-4, with a weak D call TRBD1 (5 bases). CDR1 and CDR2 (germline): LNHNV, YYDKDF (reference sequence). The CDR3 is 16 amino acids. The V end lost 0 bases, the J end lost 7 bases, and 15 bases lay between the germline ends. The chain's CDR3 is CATSRDRAGRGEKLFF. The CDR3 DNA is TGTGCCACCAGCAGAGATCGGGCAGGGAGAGGTGAAAAACTGTTTTTT.

The chain carries TRBV15 and TRBJ2-5, with a possible D match to TRBD2 (6 bases). Looked up from germline, CDR1 is LNHNV and CDR2 is YYDKDF (reference sequence). V was shortened by 1 base and J by 5 bases, with 11 bases between the two germline ends. The CDR3 has 14 residues. CDR3 in DNA: TGTGCCACCAGCAGAGGACGTGGGGGGGAGACCCAGTACTTC. Translated: CATSRGRGGETQYF.

The chain combines TRBV20-1 with TRBJ1-6; the D is unclear. The CDR3 consists of 14 residues. V lost 3 bases, J lost 9 bases, and 15 bases lay in between. Per the germline V gene, CDR1 is DFQATT and CDR2 is SNEGSKA (reference sequence). The CDR3 is CSASKGTGGSPLHF. In DNA form, the CDR3 reads TGCAGTGCTAGCAAGGGCACGGGTGGTTCACCCCTCCACTTT.